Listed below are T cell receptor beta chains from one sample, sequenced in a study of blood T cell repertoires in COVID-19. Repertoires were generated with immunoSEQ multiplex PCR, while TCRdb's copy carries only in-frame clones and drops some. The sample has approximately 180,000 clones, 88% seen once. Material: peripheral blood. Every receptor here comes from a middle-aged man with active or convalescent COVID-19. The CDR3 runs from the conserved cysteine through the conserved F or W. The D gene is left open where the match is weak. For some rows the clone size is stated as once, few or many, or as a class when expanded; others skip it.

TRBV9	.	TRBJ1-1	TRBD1	CASSGTGHTEAFF	TGTGCCAGCAGCGGGACAGGGCACACTGAAGCTTTCTTT
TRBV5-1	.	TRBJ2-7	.	CASSSDSGAYEQYF	TGCGCCAGCAGCTCGGACAGCGGAGCCTACGAGCAGTACTTC
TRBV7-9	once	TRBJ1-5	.	CASSRGNQPQHF	TGTGCCAGCAGCCGGGGGAATCAGCCCCAGCATTTT
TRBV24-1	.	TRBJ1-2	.	CATSDRGRDYGYTF	TGTGCCACCAGTGATAGGGGCAGAGACTATGGCTACACCTTC
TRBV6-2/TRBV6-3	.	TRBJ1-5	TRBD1	CASSLSPGQGVYQPQHF	TGTGCCAGCAGTTTGTCCCCCGGACAGGGGGTGTATCAGCCCCAGCATTTT
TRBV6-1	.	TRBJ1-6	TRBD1	CASSEVPGQGVSPLHF	TGTGCCAGCAGTGAGGTCCCGGGACAGGGAGTGTCACCCCTCCACTTT
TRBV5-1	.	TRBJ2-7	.	CASSLAGDERYEQYF	TGCGCCAGCAGCTTGGCGGGAGACGAGCGGTACGAGCAGTACTTC
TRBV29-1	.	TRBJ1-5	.	CSVSDSPNQPQHF	TGCAGCGTTTCCGACAGCCCCAATCAGCCCCAGCATTTT
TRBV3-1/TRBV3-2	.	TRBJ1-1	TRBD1	CASSQNRGRTEAFF	TGTGCCAGCAGCCAGAACAGGGGACGAACTGAAGCTTTCTTT
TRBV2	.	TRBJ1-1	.	CASSEFQEAFF	TGTGCCAGCAGTGAATTCCAAGAAGCTTTCTTT
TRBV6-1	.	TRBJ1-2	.	CASSEGGRGNYGYTF	TGTGCCAGCAGTGAGGGGGGGAGGGGTAACTATGGCTACACCTTC
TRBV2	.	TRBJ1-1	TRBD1	CASSKTGSRSPHTEAFF	TGTGCCAGCAGTAAGACAGGGTCCCGCTCTCCCCACACTGAAGCTTTCTTT
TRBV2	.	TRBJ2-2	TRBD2	CASRGGLAGPYTGELFF	TGTGCCAGCCGGGGTGGGCTAGCGGGGCCCTACACCGGGGAGCTGTTTTTT
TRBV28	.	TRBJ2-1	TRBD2	CGTSAYNEQFF	TGCGGGACTAGCGCCTACAATGAGCAGTTCTTC
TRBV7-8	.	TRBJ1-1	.	CASSLSYAAYTEAFF	TGTGCCAGCAGCTTATCTTACGCGGCTTACACTGAAGCTTTCTTT
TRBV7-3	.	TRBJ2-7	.	CASSSTSGLFEQYF	TGTGCCAGCAGCTCGACTTCGGGTCTTTTCGAGCAGTACTTC
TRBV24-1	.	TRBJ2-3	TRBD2	CATSDPPGLAGETDTQYF	TGTGCCACCAGTGACCCGCCCGGACTAGCGGGAGAAACAGATACGCAGTATTTT
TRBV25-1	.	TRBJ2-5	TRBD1	CASSDSRGPGETQYF	TGTGCCAGCAGTGACTCCAGGGGGCCAGGGGAGACCCAGTACTTC